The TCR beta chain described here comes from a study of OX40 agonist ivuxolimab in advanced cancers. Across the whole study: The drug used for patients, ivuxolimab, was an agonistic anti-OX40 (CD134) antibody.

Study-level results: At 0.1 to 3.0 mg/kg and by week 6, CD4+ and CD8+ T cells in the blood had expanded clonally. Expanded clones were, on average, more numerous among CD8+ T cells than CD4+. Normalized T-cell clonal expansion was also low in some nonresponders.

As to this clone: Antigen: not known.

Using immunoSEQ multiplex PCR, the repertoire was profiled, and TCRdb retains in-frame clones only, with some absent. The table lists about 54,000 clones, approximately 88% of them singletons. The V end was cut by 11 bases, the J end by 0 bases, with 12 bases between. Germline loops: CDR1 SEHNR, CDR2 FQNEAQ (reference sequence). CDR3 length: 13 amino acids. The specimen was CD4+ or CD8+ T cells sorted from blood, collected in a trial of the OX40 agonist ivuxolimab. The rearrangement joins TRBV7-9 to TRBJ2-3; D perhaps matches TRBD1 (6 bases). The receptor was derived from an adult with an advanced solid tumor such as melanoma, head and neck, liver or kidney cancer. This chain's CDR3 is CAGDRFSTDTQYF. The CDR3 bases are TGTGCCGGAGACAGGTTTAGCACAGATACGCAGTATTTT.